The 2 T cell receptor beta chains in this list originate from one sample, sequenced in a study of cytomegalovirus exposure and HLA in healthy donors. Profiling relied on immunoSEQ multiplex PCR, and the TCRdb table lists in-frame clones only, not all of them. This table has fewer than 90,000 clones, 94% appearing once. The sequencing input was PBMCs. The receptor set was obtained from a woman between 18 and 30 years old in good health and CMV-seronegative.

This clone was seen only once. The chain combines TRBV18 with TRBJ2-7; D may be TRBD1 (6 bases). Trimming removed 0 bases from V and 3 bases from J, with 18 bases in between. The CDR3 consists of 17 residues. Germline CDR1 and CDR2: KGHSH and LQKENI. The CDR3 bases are TGTGCCAGCTCACCACCGAGTGCCAGGGGTTACCTCTACGAGCAGTACTTC. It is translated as CASSPPSARGYLYEQYF.

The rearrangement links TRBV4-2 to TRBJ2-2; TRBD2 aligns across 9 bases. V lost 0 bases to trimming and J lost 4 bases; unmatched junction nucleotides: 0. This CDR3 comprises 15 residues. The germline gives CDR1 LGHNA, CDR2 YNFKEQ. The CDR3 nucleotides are TGTGCCAGCAGCCAAGAAGCGGGGGGCACCGGGGAGCTGTTTTTT. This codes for CASSQEAGGTGELFF.